The present T cell receptor beta chain was sequenced within a study of cytomegalovirus exposure and HLA in healthy donors (dated by TCRdb to between 2016 and 2019). Context from the whole study: A later analysis indicated that the 130 or so validation repertoires were generated on the platform also employed for the 700 or so repertoires of the first cohort. The study aimed to test whether signatures of past pathogen exposure could be identified by cataloging public T cell receptors. Along with the approximately 650-subject first cohort, a separate validation cohort of 120 different subjects was used. The study combined high-throughput TCR immunosequencing, statistical association of individual TCRs with disease status, and machine learning to predict cytomegalovirus infection status. What the research found in general, with its limitations: A few of the identified cytomegalovirus-associated TCR beta chains were confirmed in vitro to be specific for cytomegalovirus antigens. The classifier was reported to diagnose cytomegalovirus status with high specificity and sensitivity in both the original cohort and the validation cohort. The authors suggested that the approach could potentially be generalized to other disease states and immunological phenotypes. A later analysis lacked HLA typing for the validation cohort, so it scored co-occurrence in that cohort across all 120 or so repertoires. A total of roughly 160 TCR beta chains were listed by the study as associated with cytomegalovirus. In a later analysis, TCRs clustered in the first cohort were found to also tend to co-occur in the 120 or so validation repertoires, with 85% to 95% of cluster scores above 0. Most TCR sequences were observed very rarely across donors, whereas some public TCRs were present in many individuals.

Comments on this clone: This clone's antigen is unknown. No clone much larger than this one lies a single base away; base qualities are absent.

The donors belonged to the validation cohort of over a hundred subjects, which was separate from the approximately 660-subject first cohort. The germline V gene (reference sequence) provides CDR1 GTSNPN and CDR2 SVGIG. At the junction V is shortened by 1 base and J by 0 bases; bases outside the gene matches: 2. Taken from cysteine to phenylalanine, the CDR3 has 16 residues. CDR3 DNA only is kept here, 48 bases in frame from base 1. Libraries were made using the immunoSEQ multiplex PCR assay. As for the original processing: A statistical classification framework was built to diagnose cytomegalovirus status from the catalog of TCR beta chain sequences. TCRdb stores this immuneACCESS table with in-frame sequences only. Part of the clones is absent; in the studies checked, under half of the shortfall reflects unresolved V genes, and no reason is known for the rest. V and J calls and clone size are as listed in that table; D and trimming were resolved from the DNA. The sample includes roughly 84,000 clones, with just over 90% observed a single time. The ten largest clones add up to less than 2.5% of the sample.

The sequencing input was PBMCs. The rearranged segments are TRBV30 and TRBJ2-6, with 8 bases aligning to TRBD1. The origin of this receptor is a man in his thirties or forties in good health and CMV-seronegative. The encoded CDR3 is CAWSGTGTSGANVLTF. The DNA reads as follows: TGTGCCTGGAGTGGGACAGGGACCTCTGGGGCCAACGTCCTGACTTTC.